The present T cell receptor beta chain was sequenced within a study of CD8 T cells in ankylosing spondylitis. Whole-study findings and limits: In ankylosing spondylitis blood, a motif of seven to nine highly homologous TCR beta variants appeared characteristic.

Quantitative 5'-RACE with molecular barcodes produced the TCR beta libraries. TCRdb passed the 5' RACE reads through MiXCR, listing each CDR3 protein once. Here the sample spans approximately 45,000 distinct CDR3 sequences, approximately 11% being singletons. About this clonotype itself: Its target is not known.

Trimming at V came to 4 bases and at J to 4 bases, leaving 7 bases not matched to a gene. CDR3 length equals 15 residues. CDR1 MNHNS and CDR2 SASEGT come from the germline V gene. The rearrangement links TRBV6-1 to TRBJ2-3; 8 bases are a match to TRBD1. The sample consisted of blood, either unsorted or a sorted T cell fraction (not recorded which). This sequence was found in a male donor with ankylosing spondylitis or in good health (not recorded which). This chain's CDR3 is CASSGGQGASDTQYF. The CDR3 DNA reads TGTGCCAGCAGTGGCGGTCAGGGGGCATCAGATACGCAGTATTTT.